The next 28 T cell receptor beta chains were all read from a single sample in a study of T cell clonality in common variable immunodeficiency. Method: immunoSEQ multiplex PCR; TCRdb's copy keeps in-frame clones and lacks some. The sample yields some 60,000 clones, without any singletons. The sample was peripheral blood mononuclear cells. All receptors come from a person aged 18-70 years in good health.

This clone has at least ten counts. The sequenced fragment ends 3 residues before the CDR3 boundary, so the rest is inferred from the germline J gene. The chain joins TRBV7-2 to TRBJ2-3; TRBD2 matches 8 bases. The CDR3 loop spans 14 amino acids. V lost 5 bases, J lost 4 bases, and 5 bases stayed unmatched. In germline, CDR1 is SGHTA, CDR2 FQGNSA. CDR3 sequence: CASSQAGAADTQYF. Partial CDR3 DNA: TGTGCCAGCAGCCAAGCGGGAGCAGCAGATACG.

In the case of this clone: The CDR3 end lies 3 residues beyond the end of the read and is filled in from the germline J gene. V gene TRBV2 combines with J gene TRBJ1-3; 8 nucleotides line up with TRBD1. V shed 4 bases, J shed 1 base, and the junction held 6 bases outside the gene matches. Germline CDR1 is SNHLY and CDR2 is FYNNEI. The CDR3 length is 16 residues. The CDR3 loop reads CASSVDRGSSGNTIYF. The DNA read from the CDR3 is TGTGCCAGCAGTGTCGACAGGGGTAGTTCTGGAAACACC.

At least ten counts were recorded for this clone. The read ends 3 residues before the CDR3 terminus; that terminus is restored from the germline J gene. The gene calls are TRBV19 and TRBJ2-5, with 11 bases that match TRBD2. The CDR3 consists of 16 residues. Trimming took 4 bases from V and 5 from J; bases not matched to a gene: 9. Looked up from germline, CDR1 is LNHDA and CDR2 is SQIVND (reference sequence). CDR3 DNA, as far as it was read: TGTGCCAGTAGTAGAGGGACTAGCGGATCTGGGGAGACC. Translated: CASSRGTSGSGET. The CDR3 reads in full as CASSRGTSGSGETQYF.

This clone was seen ten or more times. The CDR3 end is not reached by the read, which stops 3 residues before it; the germline J gene fills it in. The chain is built from TRBV5-4 and TRBJ2-3; 10 nucleotides agree with TRBD2. This CDR3 has 16 amino acids. V lost 1 base, J lost 4 bases, and 6 bases stayed unmatched. Germline CDR1 SGHNT, CDR2 YYREEE (reference sequence). This CDR3 reads CASSLRPSGSSDTQYF. Incomplete CDR3 DNA: TGTGCCAGCAGCTTGCGGCCTAGCGGGAGTTCAGATACG.

In its sample, this clone was seen a few times. The junction departs from the called germline gene at one end, perhaps through a read error. The read stops 3 residues short of the end of the CDR3; the missing end is completed from the germline J gene. This chain links TRBV5-1 with TRBJ2-2; 10 positions match TRBD1. Germline V gene sequence: CDR1 SGHRS, CDR2 YFSETQ. The CDR3 has 16 amino acids. CDR3 protein: CASSFGTGENTGGLFF. The sequenced part of the CDR3 DNA is TGCGCCAGCAGTTTCGGGACAGGGGAAAACACCGGGGGG.

This clone occurred many times. The observed sequence ends 3 residues before the CDR3 terminus, with the missing tail filled in from the germline J gene. The chain joins TRBV7-8 to TRBJ2-5; maybe TRBD1 (6 bases). Per germline, CDR1 SGHVS and CDR2 FQNEAQ. The CDR3 extends over 13 amino acids. Deletions cut 5 bases from V and 4 bases from J, with 11 bases between. The sequenced CDR3 bases are TGTGCCAGCAGCGCCACAGGGAGAGAGACC. Protein: CASSATGRET. The whole CDR3 sequence reads CASSATGRETQYF.

This clone was counted at least ten times. The read falls 3 residues short of the CDR3 end, and the missing part is taken from the germline J gene. This chain uses TRBV3-1 (or the pseudogene TRBV3-2) with TRBJ2-1; 10 positions agree with TRBD2. Germline V CDR1 and CDR2: LGHDT, YNNKEL (reference sequence). V lost 4 bases to trimming and J lost 6 bases; unmatched junction nucleotides: 6. CDR3 length: 15 residues. CDR3 DNA (partial): TGTGCCAGCAGCCCCTCTAGCGGGAGAGGCAATGAG. The encoded protein is CASSPSSGRGNE. The CDR3, in full, reads CASSPSSGRGNEQFF.

This clone was detected many times. The covered CDR3 bases are TGTGCCAGCAGCCGGGACTCTCGAAGCACAGATACG. It encodes CASSRDSRSTDT. The complete CDR3 protein is CASSRDSRSTDTQYF. The chain recombines TRBV5-5 with TRBJ2-3, with D tentatively TRBD2 (6 bases). The read halts 3 residues ahead of the CDR3 end, with the missing end drawn from the germline J gene. Germline V gene data show CDR1 as SGHKS and CDR2 as YYEKEE (reference sequence). V was clipped by 4 bases and J by 0 bases, with 12 bases between them. The CDR3 extends over 15 amino acids.

In its sample, this clone was seen many times. From the germline J gene comes the end of the CDR3, since the read stops 3 residues before it. The chain uses TRBV20-1 and TRBJ2-3, with TRBD2 identical over 7 bases. Germline V gene lookup returns CDR1 DFQATT and CDR2 SNEGSKA (reference sequence). The V gene end was trimmed by 3 bases and the J gene end by 0 bases; junction bases not matched to a gene: 12. The length of the CDR3 is 17 residues. The CDR3 loop is CSASSPYAGASTDTQYF. The CDR3 DNA, read in part, is TGCAGTGCTAGTTCCCCCTATGCGGGAGCTAGCACAGATACG.

There are many counts of this clone. The CDR3 end is not reached by the read, which stops 3 residues before it; the germline J gene fills it in. The V gene is TRBV20-1, the J gene TRBJ2-7; 10 bases agree with TRBD2. The CDR3 consists of 16 residues. The trim removed 3 bases at V and 0 bases at J, leaving 8 bases unmatched. The V gene's germline CDR1 is DFQATT and CDR2 SNEGSKA (reference sequence). The chain's CDR3 is CSASTTGTSVSYEQYF. The covered CDR3 bases are TGCAGTGCTAGTACCACCGGGACTAGCGTCTCCTACGAG.

This clone was seen ten or more times. With the read ending 3 residues before the CDR3 end, the germline J gene is used to fill in that end. This chain connects TRBV10-2 to TRBJ2-2, with TRBD2 matching 10 bases. This CDR3 region has 16 residues. V shed 6 bases, J shed 7 bases, and the junction held 11 bases outside the gene matches. Germline loops: CDR1 WSHSY, CDR2 SAAADI. CDR3 in amino acids: CASRESSGSRNGELFF. The CDR3 bases that were read are TGCGCCAGCAGGGAATCTAGCGGGAGTAGGAACGGGGAG.

This clone has at least ten counts. The CDR3 end lies 3 residues beyond the end of the read and is filled in from the germline J gene. J is TRBJ2-2 and V is TRBV10-3; perhaps TRBD1 as D (5 bases). V gave up 7 bases and J gave up 2 bases, with 17 bases separating them. Per the germline V gene, CDR1 is ENHRY and CDR2 is SYGVKD. The CDR3 sequence is 16 residues long. The part of the CDR3 DNA that was read is TGTGCCATCAAGAACACCCCGACAGCTAACACCGGGGAG. It codes for CAIKNTPTANTGE. The entire CDR3 reads CAIKNTPTANTGELFF.

This clone was picked up many times. The read terminates 3 residues before the CDR3 end, so the remaining end is supplied by the germline J gene. The rearrangement uses TRBV19 and TRBJ2-2; perhaps TRBD1 as D (6 bases). The germline V and J ends were trimmed by 6 bases and 2 bases, with 10 bases remaining between them. Germline CDR1 is LNHDA and CDR2 is SQIVND (reference sequence). The CDR3 contains 14 residues. The CDR3 bases that were read are TGTGCCAGTAGGCACAGGGCTAACACCGGGGAG. Translation: CASRHRANTGE. The complete CDR3 protein is CASRHRANTGELFF.

This clone showed up many times. The read terminates 3 residues ahead of where the CDR3 ends, so the germline J gene completes it. The V gene is TRBV12-3 or TRBV12-4, the J gene TRBJ2-3; D not certain. The CDR3 is made up of 17 amino acids. The V end was cut by 6 bases, the J end by 0 bases, with 19 bases between. The CDR3 DNA, read in part, is TGTGCCAGCAGCCCGGTTTACAGTCTTACTAGCACAGATACG. It codes for CASSPVYSLTSTDT. The CDR3 in its entirety is CASSPVYSLTSTDTQYF.

Ten or more counts support this clone. With the read ending 3 residues before the CDR3 end, the germline J gene is used to fill in that end. The rearrangement uses TRBV29-1 and TRBJ2-7, with D uncertain. This CDR3 has 11 residues. CDR1 SQVTM and CDR2 ANQGSEA come from the germline V gene. Trimming stripped 3 bases from V and 4 bases from J, with 7 bases between. CDR3 bases read: TGCAGCGTTGATATAGAGTACGAG. Its translation: CSVDIEYE. The full-length CDR3 reads as CSVDIEYEQYF.

This clone was seen only a few times. The observed sequence ends 3 residues before the CDR3 terminus, with the missing tail filled in from the germline J gene. The chain has TRBV19 and TRBJ1-6; weak D call: TRBD1 (5 bases). The V gene's germline CDR1 is LNHDA and CDR2 SQIVND (reference sequence). The V end was cut by 8 bases, the J end by 7 bases, with 18 bases between. There are 15 residues in the CDR3. Partial CDR3 DNA: TGTGCCAGTGCCTCCGGGGGGGTAGACAATTCACCC. This encodes CASASGGVDNSP. The full CDR3 is CASASGGVDNSPLHF.

This clone was observed many times. The observed sequence ends 3 residues before the CDR3 terminus, with the missing tail filled in from the germline J gene. The V call is TRBV28, the J call TRBJ2-2, with D possibly matching TRBD2 (6 bases). V lost 4 bases to trimming and J lost 2 bases, with 11 bases between them. Germline values: CDR1 MDHEN, CDR2 SYDVKM. This CDR3 has 15 amino acids. The sequenced part of the CDR3 DNA is TGTGCCAGCAGTTGGGGACTCCGAAACACCGGGGAG. It codes for CASSWGLRNTGE. The entire CDR3 protein is CASSWGLRNTGELFF.

This clone was recorded many times. The read falls 3 residues short of the CDR3 end, and the missing part is taken from the germline J gene. This chain joins TRBV20-1 and TRBJ2-7, with TRBD2 matching over 8 bases. Looked up from germline, CDR1 is DFQATT and CDR2 is SNEGSKA (reference sequence). The CDR3 consists of 13 residues. With V trimmed by 6 bases and J by 2 bases, 6 bases remained unmatched. CDR3 DNA, as far as it was read: TGCAGTGCCCCCCCAGCGGGAGCCTACGAG. It is translated as CSAPPAGAYE. The entire CDR3 reads CSAPPAGAYEQYF.

This clone was detected ten times or more. Coverage ceases 3 residues before the CDR3 finishes, and the germline J gene fills in the end. The chain joins TRBV7-8 to TRBJ1-1; 7 bases agree with TRBD1. V lost 5 bases, J lost 4 bases, and 7 bases stayed unmatched. The germline V gene encodes CDR1 SGHVS and CDR2 FQNEAQ. The CDR3 runs 14 residues. The sequenced CDR3 bases are TGTGCCAGCAGCAGAGGGACAGACGGCACTGAA. It specifies CASSRGTDGTE. The complete CDR3 protein is CASSRGTDGTEAFF.

This clone was recorded many times. The CDR3 extends 3 residues past the end of the read, so its final part is completed from the germline J gene. The chain links TRBV28 to TRBJ2-7; 11 nucleotides match TRBD2. The length of the CDR3 is 15 residues. The V gene end was trimmed by 5 bases and the J gene end by 3 bases; junction bases not matched to a gene: 6. Germline-derived CDR1 and CDR2 are MDHEN and SYDVKM. The CDR3 spells CASSEGLAGFYEQYF. CDR3 DNA, as far as it was read: TGTGCCAGCAGTGAAGGACTAGCGGGCTTCTACGAG.

This clone was recorded many times. The CDR3 region is CSVGQTDYEQYF. The CDR3 DNA, read in part, is TGCAGCGTTGGCCAGACAGACTACGAG. V gene TRBV29-1 combines with J gene TRBJ2-7; a possible D gene is TRBD1 (5 bases). The read ends 3 residues early relative to the CDR3; the germline J gene fills the gap. This CDR3 has 12 amino acids. Germline V lookup: CDR1 SQVTM, CDR2 ANQGSEA. V gave up 4 bases and J gave up 3 bases, with 10 bases separating them.

This clone was detected ten times or more. Read coverage stops 3 residues before the CDR3 terminus; the germline J gene supplies the remainder. The chain has TRBV6-2 or TRBV6-3 and TRBJ2-7; 14 positions match TRBD2. Germline CDR1 MNHEY, CDR2 SVGEGT. V shed 6 bases, J shed 5 bases, and the junction held 6 bases outside the gene matches. The CDR3 is 15 amino acids. CDR3 DNA (partial): TGTGCCAGCAGCTCCGGGACTAGCGGGAGAAACGAG. Protein: CASSSGTSGRNE. The entire CDR3 reads CASSSGTSGRNEQYF.

This clone was counted many times. Incomplete CDR3 DNA: TGTGCCAGCAGCTTAGGAAGCGACAGCTCCTACGAG. The encoded protein is CASSLGSDSSYE. The CDR3 reads in full as CASSLGSDSSYEQYF. The chain recombines TRBV7-9 with TRBJ2-7, with D maybe TRBD1 (5 bases). The read falls 3 residues short of the CDR3 end, and the missing part is taken from the germline J gene. From germline, CDR1 is SEHNR and CDR2 FQNEAQ (reference sequence). The CDR3 is 15 amino acids. Trimming pared 1 base from V and 0 bases from J, leaving 10 bases between. The complete variable domain, with remaining parts taken from reference TRBV7-9 and TRBJ2-7, reads DTGVSQNPRHKITKRGQNVTFRCDPISEHNRLYWYRQTLGQGPEFLTYFQNEAQLEKSRLLSDRFSAERPKGSFSTLEIQRTEQGDSAMYLCASSLGSDSSYEQYFGPGTRLTVT.

This clone was detected many times. Sequence at one end of the junction differs from germline and may be a read error. The read ends 3 residues shy of where the CDR3 ends; the end is completed using the germline J gene. V and J are TRBV4-2 and TRBJ2-1; TRBD2 matches 10 bases. In germline, CDR1 is LGHNA, CDR2 YNFKEQ. This CDR3 has 16 residues. This CDR3 reads CASSQPSLAGYNEQFF. CDR3 bases read: TGCGCCAGCAGCCAACCTTCACTAGCGGGGTACAATGAG.

This clone occurred many times. The read terminates 3 residues ahead of where the CDR3 ends, so the germline J gene completes it. The J gene is TRBJ2-7, the V gene TRBV28, with 7 bases lining up with TRBD1. Trimming cost V 3 bases and J 0 bases; bases outside gene matches: 5. The germline gives CDR1 MDHEN, CDR2 SYDVKM. The CDR3 sequence is 15 residues long. CDR3 sequence reads: CASSLSGTASYEQYF. CDR3 DNA (partial): TGTGCCAGCAGTTTGTCTGGGACAGCCTCCTACGAG. Drawing the rest from reference TRBV28 and TRBJ2-7, the complete variable domain is DVKVTQSSRYLVKRTGEKVFLECVQDMDHENMFWYRQDPGLGLRLIYFSYDVKMKEKGDIPEGYSVSREKKERFSLILESASTNQTSMYLCASSLSGTASYEQYFGPGTRLTVT.

In its sample, this clone was seen many times. The sequenced fragment ends 3 residues before the CDR3 boundary, so the rest is inferred from the germline J gene. The chain has TRBV19 and TRBJ2-1, with 8 bases identical to TRBD1. This CDR3 has 15 amino acids. Germline V gene lookup returns CDR1 LNHDA and CDR2 SQIVND (reference sequence). With 5 bases clipped from V and 5 bases from J, the junction kept 8 bases outside the gene matches. The CDR3 DNA, read in part, is TGTGCCAGTAGTCCAGACAGGGGCTTCCACAATGAG. It is translated as CASSPDRGFHNE. The full CDR3 is CASSPDRGFHNEQFF.

This clone came up many times. The CDR3 end lies 3 residues beyond the end of the read and is filled in from the germline J gene. The chain couples TRBV20-1 to TRBJ2-2, with 14 positions matching TRBD2. Germline lookup yields CDR1 DFQATT and CDR2 SNEGSKA (reference sequence). V shed 5 bases and J 8 bases; nucleotides not matched to a gene: 10. This CDR3 is 16 amino acids long. This chain's CDR3 is CSASGTSGSHAGELFF. The CDR3 DNA, read in part, is TGCAGTGCTTCCGGGACTAGCGGGAGTCATGCTGGGGAG.

This clone was recorded at least ten times. The read falls 3 residues short of the CDR3 end, and the missing part is taken from the germline J gene. The chain joins TRBV10-3 to TRBJ2-7; 11 positions agree with TRBD2. With 4 bases clipped from V and 6 bases from J, the junction kept 2 bases outside the gene matches. Germline values: CDR1 ENHRY, CDR2 SYGVKD. This CDR3 spans 13 amino acids. This CDR3 is CAISGLAGSEQYF. Incomplete CDR3 DNA: TGTGCCATCAGTGGACTAGCGGGATCCGAG.